These 27 T cell receptor beta chains share one sample of origin, sequenced in a study of early T cells in non-severe SARS-CoV-2 infection. One entry per CDR3 protein, called by TCRdb with MiXCR from the 5' RACE reads. Of almost 30,000 distinct CDR3 sequences in the sample, 5.7% are singletons; the top ten hold 5% to 7%. The specimen sequenced was whole blood. The receptors were sampled from an adult who was a healthcare worker with PCR-confirmed SARS-CoV-2 infection or an uninfected control (not recorded which).

This clonotype was detected many times. This sequence joins TRBV30 and TRBJ2-5, with D possibly matching TRBD2 (6 bases). Deletions cut 1 base from V and 2 bases from J, with 11 bases between. CDR1 and CDR2 (germline): GTSNPN, SVGIG (reference sequence). CDR3 length: 14 amino acids. This chain's CDR3 is CAWSAPRGQETQYF. CDR3 sequence (DNA): TGTGCCTGGAGTGCACCCCGGGGGCAAGAGACCCAGTACTTC.

This clonotype was observed many times. The chain joins TRBV7-2 to TRBJ2-1; possible D gene TRBD1, 5 bases. Germline CDR1 SGHTA, CDR2 FQGNSA. V lost 1 base and J lost 12, with 13 bases in between. This CDR3 spans 13 amino acids. The CDR3 spells CASSLGLRVTQFF. In DNA, the CDR3 is TGTGCCAGCAGCTTAGGTCTCAGGGTAACGCAGTTCTTC.

This clonotype occurred many times. V and J are TRBV7-9 and TRBJ2-1; TRBD1 matches at 7 bases. Germline lookup yields CDR1 SEHNR and CDR2 FQNEAQ (reference sequence). The CDR3 spans 17 residues. With V trimmed by 1 base and J by 4 bases, 10 bases remained unmatched. CDR3 amino acids: CASSLGRPGQSYNEQFF. CDR3 sequence (DNA): TGTGCCAGCAGCTTAGGAAGGCCGGGACAGAGTTACAATGAGCAGTTCTTC. The entire variable domain, with the rest obtained from reference TRBV7-9 and TRBJ2-1, is as follows: DTGVSQNPRHKITKRGQNVTFRCDPISEHNRLYWYRQTLGQGPEFLTYFQNEAQLEKSRLLSDRFSAERPKGSFSTLEIQRTEQGDSAMYLCASSLGRPGQSYNEQFFGPGTRLTVL.

This clonotype has ten or more counts. The genes are TRBV29-1 and TRBJ2-2, with a possible D match to TRBD1 (6 bases). Germline V gene data show CDR1 as SQVTM and CDR2 as ANQGSEA. Trimming cost V 8 bases and J 3 bases, with 16 bases left between them. CDR3 length: 14 residues. The CDR3 bases are TGCAGCATAGACACAGGGTGGGACACCGGGGAGCTGTTTTTT. Amino acids: CSIDTGWDTGELFF.

This clonotype has more than one count but fewer than ten. This rearrangement joins TRBV29-1 to TRBJ2-3; unclear D gene. The V gene lost 3 bases and the J gene lost 0 bases, with 4 bases spanning the gap. CDR1 and CDR2 from the germline V gene are SQVTM and ANQGSEA. This CDR3 is 12 amino acids long. CDR3 DNA: TGCAGCGTTGACAGTAGCACAGATACGCAGTATTTT. This gives the protein CSVDSSTDTQYF.

As for this clonotype: Possible read error: a much larger clone is one base away. This chain uses TRBV29-1 with TRBJ1-2; D gene unclear. The germline CDR1 and CDR2 sequences are SQVTM and ANQGSEA. The CDR3 runs to 12 residues. The CDR3 nucleotides are TGCAGCGCCGAAGGCCTTAACTATGGCTACGCCTTC. It specifies CSAEGLNYGYAF.

This clonotype was seen ten or more times. V usage is TRBV6-6 and J usage is TRBJ2-7; TRBD1 aligns across 7 bases. Germline CDR1 and CDR2: MNHNY and SVGAGI (reference sequence). This CDR3 contains 14 residues. V dropped 6 bases and J dropped 1; count of bases not matched to a gene: 6. This CDR3 is CASSVQGISYEQYF. DNA of the CDR3: TGTGCCAGCAGCGTACAGGGGATATCCTACGAGCAGTACTTC.

This clonotype was counted only a few times. This chain uses TRBV24-1 with TRBJ2-2; 7 bases match TRBD2. Germline CDR1 is KGHDR and CDR2 is SFDVKD. The CDR3 is 18 amino acids. The V gene end was trimmed by 6 bases and the J gene end by 4 bases; junction bases not matched to a gene: 16. The CDR3 sequence: CATSSGILATAGTGELFF. CDR3 coding DNA: TGTGCCACCAGTTCCGGAATACTAGCGACGGCGGGCACCGGGGAGCTGTTTTTT.

This clonotype was observed many times. The chain carries TRBV12-3 or TRBV12-4 and TRBJ1-2, with 8 positions matching TRBD1. Trimming removed 5 bases from V and 4 bases from J; junction bases left unmatched: 9. CDR3 length: 15 amino acids. The CDR3 loop is CASSPYRGVPYGYTF. The DNA of the CDR3 is TGTGCCAGCAGTCCTTACAGGGGGGTGCCCTATGGCTACACCTTC.

This clonotype was observed at least ten times. The chain carries TRBV28 and TRBJ1-4; D is ambiguous. V was trimmed by 4 bases and J by 0 bases, leaving 6 bases between them. Germline V CDR1 and CDR2: MDHEN, SYDVKM. The CDR3 has 14 amino acids. Here the CDR3 reads CASSSEATNEKLFF. The CDR3 nucleotides are TGTGCCAGCAGTTCGGAGGCAACTAATGAAAAACTGTTTTTT.

The table lists this clonotype with many counts. The rearrangement uses TRBV10-3 and TRBJ2-2; weak D call: TRBD1 (5 bases). CDR1 ENHRY and CDR2 SYGVKD come from the germline V gene. The V and J ends lost 2 bases and 6 bases respectively, with 10 bases between them. The CDR3 has 14 residues. The CDR3 DNA reads as TGTGCCATCAGTGAGAACCCCAGGGCCGGGGAGCTGTTTTTT. Its translation: CAISENPRAGELFF.

The V call is TRBV20-1, the J call TRBJ2-3; 11 positions agree with TRBD2. The V and J ends lost 1 base and 3 bases, in that order; junction bases with no gene match: 9. CDR1 is DFQATT, CDR2 SNEGSKA, per germline (reference sequence). The CDR3 extends over 17 amino acids. The DNA of the CDR3 is TGCAGTGCTAGAGTTAGCGGGGGGGCAGGTGGAACAGATACGCAGTATTTT. Translating gives CSARVSGGAGGTDTQYF.

The V and J genes are TRBV11-3 and TRBJ2-2, with 8 bases fitting TRBD1. The CDR3 covers 17 residues. J was trimmed by 7 bases and V by 5 bases; bases with no gene match: 15. Germline V CDR1 and CDR2: SGHNT, YENEEA. Here the CDR3 DNA reads TGTGCCAGCAGCCGATCGACAGGGGAATTCTTTGGCGGGGAGCTGTTTTTT. It codes for CASSRSTGEFFGGELFF.

In this sample, this clonotype turned up many times. V and J are TRBV28 and TRBJ1-5, with 8 bases matching TRBD1. CDR1 is MDHEN and CDR2 is SYDVKM in the germline V gene. Trimming at V came to 2 bases and at J to 0 bases, leaving 9 bases not matched to a gene. This CDR3 region has 18 residues. The CDR3 reads CASSLPGGRKISNQPQHF. The CDR3 DNA is TGTGCCAGCAGTTTACCAGGGGGCCGAAAGATTAGCAATCAGCCCCAGCATTTT. Full variable domain (rest looked up from reference TRBV28 and TRBJ1-5): DVKVTQSSRYLVKRTGEKVFLECVQDMDHENMFWYRQDPGLGLRLIYFSYDVKMKEKGDIPEGYSVSREKKERFSLILESASTNQTSMYLCASSLPGGRKISNQPQHFGDGTRLSIL.

In its sample, this clonotype was seen many times. This chain links TRBV7-8 with TRBJ2-7; 7 bases are shared with TRBD1. In germline, CDR1 is SGHVS, CDR2 FQNEAQ. This CDR3 has 14 amino acids. V was clipped by 5 bases and J by 4 bases; unmatched bases: 8. CDR3 DNA sequence: TGTGCCAGCAGCCCCCGACAGGGACCTTACGAGCAGTACTTC. Protein product: CASSPRQGPYEQYF.

This clonotype was counted at least ten times. The chain recombines TRBV29-1 with TRBJ2-7; TRBD2 matches at 9 bases. Germline trimming cut 1 base from V and 5 bases from J; bases unmatched to any gene: 12. Germline values: CDR1 SQVTM, CDR2 ANQGSEA. CDR3 length: 16 amino acids. CDR3 protein: CSVEGPYSGGKDEQYF. The CDR3 region has the DNA TGCAGCGTTGAAGGGCCCTATAGCGGGGGAAAGGACGAGCAGTACTTC.

About this clonotype itself: This may be a read error: a much more frequent sequence differs by one nucleotide. CDR3 sequence reads: CASSWGRGGYNEQLF. CDR3 coding DNA: TGTGCCAGCAGCTGGGGCAGGGGAGGTTACAATGAGCAGTTATTC. This rearrangement joins TRBV9 to TRBJ2-1; D may match TRBD1 or TRBD2 (6 bases each). The CDR3 sequence is 15 residues long. Germline V gene sequence: CDR1 SGDLS, CDR2 YYNGEE. The entire variable domain, with the rest obtained from reference TRBV9 and TRBJ2-1, is as follows: DSGVTQTPKHLITATGQRVTLRCSPRSGDLSVYWYQQSLDQGLQFLIQYYNGEERAKGNILERFSAQQFPDLHSELNLSSLELGDSALYFCASSWGRGGYNEQLFGPGTRLTVL.

There are many counts of this clonotype. The rearrangement uses TRBV4-2 and TRBJ1-2, with 7 nucleotides matching TRBD1. V was pared by 4 bases and J by 3 bases, with 14 bases of the junction left unmatched. The germline V gene encodes CDR1 LGHNA and CDR2 YNFKEQ. The CDR3 runs 17 residues. The CDR3 region is CASSRNLLRDRDYGYTF. The DNA for the CDR3 is TGTGCCAGCAGCCGAAACCTTCTACGAGACAGGGACTATGGCTACACCTTC.

This clonotype turned up a few times. The V gene is TRBV7-2, the J gene TRBJ2-4, with D tentatively TRBD1 (6 bases). The V end was cut by 3 bases, the J end by 6 bases, with 9 bases between. Germline V gene lookup returns CDR1 SGHTA and CDR2 FQGNSA. The CDR3 consists of 13 residues. Here the CDR3 DNA reads TGTGCCAGCAGCTTCCCAGGGGTAAACATTCAGTACTTC. It yields the protein CASSFPGVNIQYF.

This clonotype has at least ten counts. The chain carries TRBV7-2 and TRBJ2-1; 11 bases fit TRBD2. Germline loops: CDR1 SGHTA, CDR2 FQGNSA. Losses at the gene ends were 5 bases for V and 3 bases for J; bases not matched to a gene: 3. This CDR3 comprises 15 residues. DNA for the CDR3: TGTGCCAGCAGCACTAGCGGGGGAAGCTACAATGAGCAGTTCTTC. Encoded protein: CASSTSGGSYNEQFF.

This clonotype was counted many times. The chain is built from TRBV10-3 and TRBJ2-6; D unresolved. This CDR3 region has 18 residues. CDR1 and CDR2 from the germline V gene are ENHRY and SYGVKD. Trimming left V 6 bases short and J 0 bases short, with 18 bases between. DNA for the CDR3: TGTGCCATCAGAAAGGACGGCTGGGAAATCTCTGGGGCCAACGTCCTGACTTTC. Translating gives CAIRKDGWEISGANVLTF.

This clonotype is termed medium-sized (0.01 to 0.1%). The chain links TRBV25-1 to TRBJ1-5, with 10 bases matching TRBD1. This CDR3 has 15 amino acids. Germline loops: CDR1 MGHDK, CDR2 SYGVNS. Trimming removed 8 bases from V and 1 base from J; junction bases left unmatched: 5. DNA for the CDR3: TGTGCCAGCCCGACAGGGGGCGAGAGCAATCAGCCCCAGCATTTT. Amino acids: CASPTGGESNQPQHF.

In this sample, this clonotype turned up a few times. The chain is built from TRBV18 and TRBJ1-4; D uncertain. This CDR3 has 16 residues. V was trimmed by 4 bases and J by 8 bases, leaving 20 bases between them. CDR1 is KGHSH and CDR2 is LQKENI in the germline V gene. This CDR3 reads CASSRATVTLGEKLFF. CDR3 DNA sequence: TGTGCCAGCTCACGAGCTACAGTCACCCTAGGAGAAAAACTGTTTTTT. Based on the CDR3 plus reference TRBV18 and TRBJ1-4, the full variable domain is NAGVMQNPRHLVRRRGQEARLRCSPMKGHSHVYWYRQLPEEGLKFMVYLQKENIIDESGMPKERFSAEFPKEGPSILRIQQVVRGDSAAYFCASSRATVTLGEKLFFGSGTQLSVL.

As DNA, the CDR3 is TGTGCCAGTAGTATCATGACAGGGCCCCGAAAATACAATGAGCAGTTCTTC. Protein product: CASSIMTGPRKYNEQFF. This chain connects TRBV19 to TRBJ2-1, with 7 bases matching TRBD1. Unmatched junction bases numbered 12, after V lost 3 bases and J lost 4 bases. This CDR3 is built from 17 residues. CDR1 and CDR2 (germline): LNHDA, SQIVND (reference sequence).

This clonotype has at least ten counts. The V and J genes are TRBV6-8 and TRBJ2-3; no firm D call. Germline V gives CDR1 MNHGY, CDR2 SAAAGT. V lost 2 bases and J 7 bases, leaving 13 bases between the germline ends. This CDR3 has 14 amino acids. CDR3 bases: TGTGCCAGCAGTTACCCCCTTTTGCAGAATACGCAGTATTTT. Encoded protein: CASSYPLLQNTQYF.

This clonotype was recorded many times. The J gene is TRBJ2-3, the V gene TRBV29-1; 15 positions agree with TRBD2. With 7 bases clipped from V and 6 bases from J, the junction kept 8 bases outside the gene matches. CDR3 length: 15 amino acids. From germline, CDR1 is SQVTM and CDR2 ANQGSEA. The CDR3 loop is CSATGTSGGSDTQYF. DNA of the CDR3: TGCAGCGCCACCGGGACTAGCGGGGGGTCGGATACGCAGTATTTT.

The J gene is TRBJ2-1, the V gene TRBV7-6; no clear D gene. The ends were cut back, 2 bases at V and 6 bases at J, with 20 bases in the middle. The CDR3 runs 17 residues. In germline, CDR1 is SGHVS, CDR2 FNYEAQ. In DNA form, the CDR3 reads TGTGCCAGCAGCTTATTTTTGGGCGTTGGGCAGCGCAATGAGCAGTTCTTC. It translates to CASSLFLGVGQRNEQFF. The complete variable domain, with remaining parts taken from reference TRBV7-6 and TRBJ2-1, reads GAGVSQSPRYKVTKRGQDVALRCDPISGHVSLYWYRQALGQGPEFLTYFNYEAQQDKSGLPNDRFSAERPEGSISTLTIQRTEQRDSAMYRCASSLFLGVGQRNEQFFGPGTRLTVL.